One sample yielded the 28 T cell receptor beta chains listed below, sequenced in a study of cytotoxic CD8 clonotypes in ibrutinib-treated CLL. TCRdb keeps only in-frame clones here, not all; method: immunoSEQ multiplex PCR. The data contain 90,000 to 100,000 clones, around 80% of them singletons. This material consisted of PBMCs, taken after 12 months of ibrutinib treatment. The receptors shown here come from a human donor with chronic lymphocytic leukemia.

The chain employs TRBV6-5 and TRBJ1-2, with D possibly being TRBD1 (6 bases). Per germline, CDR1 MNHEY and CDR2 SVGAGI. The CDR3 loop spans 16 amino acids. V shed 0 bases and J shed 2 bases, with 13 bases lying between them. The CDR3 nucleotides read TGTGCCAGCAGTTACTCGGGGGCCCGGCACAACTATGGCTACACCTTC. Protein product: CASSYSGARHNYGYTF.

The chain joins TRBV7-8 to TRBJ2-7; 7 positions agree with TRBD1. V was clipped by 5 bases and J by 6 bases; unmatched bases: 7. The length of the CDR3 is 13 residues. Germline V gives CDR1 SGHVS, CDR2 FQNEAQ. The CDR3 nucleotides are TGTGCCAGCAGCAACCGACAGGGACGCGAGCAGTACTTC. It yields the protein CASSNRQGREQYF.

V is TRBV30 and J is TRBJ1-3; tentative D call: TRBD1 (6 bases). Trimming took 5 bases from V and 5 from J, leaving 19 bases between them. Germline V gene lookup returns CDR1 GTSNPN and CDR2 SVGIG (reference sequence). The CDR3 totals 15 residues. CDR3 bases: TGTGCCTGGGGGGGCCTTGACAGTCGTCGAAACACCATATATTTT. Translating it yields CAWGGLDSRRNTIYF.

In DNA form, the CDR3 reads TGTGCCAGCAGCCTGGGGGGCAGGAACTACAATGAGCAGTTCTTC. This sequence encodes CASSLGGRNYNEQFF. The chain recombines TRBV5-4 with TRBJ2-1; D tentatively reads TRBD1 or TRBD2 (6 bases each). Trimming shortened V by 4 bases and J by 3 bases, and 14 bases separated the two germline ends. CDR3 size: 15 residues. From germline, CDR1 is SGHNT and CDR2 YYREEE (reference sequence). Drawing the rest from reference TRBV5-4 and TRBJ2-1, the complete variable domain is ETGVTQSPTHLIKTRGQQVTLRCSSQSGHNTVSWYQQALGQGPQFIFQYYREEENGRGNFPPRFSGLQFPNYSSELNVNALELDDSALYLCASSLGGRNYNEQFFGPGTRLTVL.

In its sample, this clone was seen once. The genes are TRBV6-6 and TRBJ1-1; maybe TRBD1 (6 bases). Trimming took 6 bases from V and 6 from J, leaving 23 bases between them. This CDR3 is built from 16 residues. CDR1 MNHNY and CDR2 SVGAGI come from the germline V gene (reference sequence). The DNA for the CDR3 is TGTGCCAGCAGCCCGGGACAAACTCTGAAGAAAGCTGAAGCTTTCTTT. Translation gives CASSPGQTLKKAEAFF.

This rearrangement joins TRBV5-1 to TRBJ1-3, with a tentative D call TRBD1 (5 bases). Germline-derived CDR1 and CDR2 are SGHRS and YFSETQ. V lost 0 bases and J 2 bases, leaving 9 bases between the germline ends. The CDR3 extends over 15 amino acids. The CDR3 DNA is TGCGCCAGCAGCTTGGCCGGGGCAACTGGAAACACCATATATTTT. This encodes CASSLAGATGNTIYF.

The chain joins TRBV30 to TRBJ2-5, with 8 nucleotides matching TRBD1. Germline lookup yields CDR1 GTSNPN and CDR2 SVGIG (reference sequence). The ends lost 5 bases at V and 4 bases at J; junction bases unmatched: 9. The CDR3 sequence is 14 residues long. CDR3 DNA sequence: TGTGCCTGGTCAGGACAGGGTTGGGGAGAGACCCAGTACTTC. Translation: CAWSGQGWGETQYF.

The V call is TRBV5-1, the J call TRBJ2-7; no firm D call. CDR1 and CDR2 from the germline V gene are SGHRS and YFSETQ. V lost 0 bases to trimming and J lost 4 bases, with 11 bases between them. The CDR3 runs 14 residues. CDR3 amino acids: CASSLGGESYEQYF. The CDR3 DNA sequence: TGCGCCAGCAGCTTGGGTGGGGAATCATACGAGCAGTACTTC.

This clone occurred a few times. V usage is TRBV29-1 and J usage is TRBJ1-1, with D possibly TRBD1 on 5 matching bases. V lost 2 bases and J 3 bases, leaving 40 bases between the germline ends. The CDR3 length is 23 residues. Germline V gives CDR1 SQVTM, CDR2 ANQGSEA. The CDR3: CSVEFGWVKRVSVGGPPDTEAFF. CDR3 in DNA: TGCAGCGTTGAATTCGGGTGGGTGAAGAGGGTGAGTGTGGGGGGACCCCCCGACACTGAAGCTTTCTTT.

The gene calls are TRBV20-1 and TRBJ1-5; D is uncertain. CDR3 length equals 11 residues. CDR1 is DFQATT, CDR2 SNEGSKA, per germline (reference sequence). V lost 1 base, J lost 6 bases, and 4 bases lay in between. The CDR3 is CSARAGQPQHF. DNA of the CDR3: TGCAGTGCTAGAGCAGGTCAGCCCCAGCATTTT.

This sequence joins TRBV7-8 and TRBJ2-3; TRBD1 matches 8 bases. J was trimmed by 0 bases and V by 4 bases; bases with no gene match: 15. This CDR3 is built from 19 residues. From germline, CDR1 is SGHVS and CDR2 FQNEAQ. CDR3 nucleotides: TGTGCCAGCAGCTCCCTAGTGACTATGACAGGGGCTAGCACAGATACGCAGTATTTT. Protein sequence: CASSSLVTMTGASTDTQYF.

The chain uses TRBV6-1 and TRBJ2-7; the D gene is possibly TRBD1 (5 bases). This CDR3 region has 12 residues. Trimming took 5 bases from V and 2 from J, leaving 7 bases between them. Germline loops: CDR1 MNHNS, CDR2 SASEGT. CDR3 amino acids: CASSMTAYEQYF. The CDR3 DNA sequence: TGTGCCAGCAGTATGACAGCCTACGAGCAGTACTTC.

In DNA form, the CDR3 reads TGTGCCATCGCCGAGGGGGTCGGGGACGCGGGTGGCTACACCTTC. Residues: CAIAEGVGDAGGYTF. V gene TRBV10-3 combines with J gene TRBJ1-2; a possible D gene is TRBD1 (6 bases). The CDR3 length is 15 residues. Trimming left V 8 bases short and J 7 bases short, with 23 bases between. The germline gives CDR1 ENHRY, CDR2 SYGVKD.

The chain links TRBV19 to TRBJ1-3; possible D gene TRBD1, 5 bases. Germline lookup yields CDR1 LNHDA and CDR2 SQIVND (reference sequence). There are 16 residues in the CDR3. The V end was cut by 11 bases, the J end by 0 bases, with 20 bases between. CDR3: CACKPTGGSSGNTIYF. The CDR3 DNA is TGTGCCTGTAAGCCGACCGGGGGGAGCTCTGGAAACACCATATATTTT.

The sample holds a few counts of this clone. The chain combines TRBV5-1 with TRBJ1-3, with D perhaps matching TRBD1 (6 bases). This CDR3 comprises 15 residues. CDR1 and CDR2 (germline): SGHRS, YFSETQ. The V end was cut by 4 bases, the J end by 2 bases, with 13 bases between. The CDR3 nucleotides read TGCGCCAGCAGCCGGGACACCGGGACTGGAAACACCATATATTTT. Amino acid sequence: CASSRDTGTGNTIYF.

A single count supports this clone. The CDR3 coding sequence is TGTGCCAGTATCGGGACAGGGGATCGTAATGAGCAGTTCTTC. Protein: CASIGTGDRNEQFF. The chain is built from TRBV19 and TRBJ2-1; 10 bases are a match to TRBD1. CDR3 size: 14 residues. The germline V gene encodes CDR1 LNHDA and CDR2 SQIVND (reference sequence). V lost 7 bases, J lost 7 bases, and 7 bases stayed unmatched.

The V call is TRBV16, the J call TRBJ1-1; D uncertain. This CDR3 comprises 11 residues. With 0 bases removed from V and 14 bases from J, the gap between germline ends came to 10 bases. CDR1 is KGHSY and CDR2 is FQNENV in the germline V gene. CDR3 sequence reads: CASSQSRVAFF. CDR3 bases: TGTGCCAGCAGCCAATCGAGGGTTGCGTTCTTT.

This clone was found once. The gene calls are TRBV18 and TRBJ2-7, with D uncertain. In germline, CDR1 is KGHSH, CDR2 LQKENI. The CDR3 is made up of 12 amino acids. Trimming took off 3 bases at V and 5 bases at J, with 8 bases between the two ends. CDR3 in amino acids: CASSPSSDEQYF. DNA of the CDR3: TGTGCCAGCTCACCGTCCAGCGACGAGCAGTACTTC.

V and J are TRBV5-6 and TRBJ2-5; 9 nucleotides match TRBD2. The V gene end was trimmed by 4 bases and the J gene end by 3 bases; junction bases not matched to a gene: 7. CDR1 and CDR2 (germline): SGHDT, YYEEEE. The CDR3 totals 15 residues. The CDR3 nucleotides are TGTGCCAGCAGCCCGCTAGCGGGGAGGGAAGAGACCCAGTACTTC. Its protein is CASSPLAGREETQYF.

CDR3 amino acids: CASVRDRGRGYTF. CDR3 nucleotides: TGTGCCAGCGTGAGGGACAGGGGACGTGGCTACACCTTC. The gene calls are TRBV5-6 and TRBJ1-2, with 10 bases that match TRBD1. This CDR3 is 13 amino acids long. The germline CDR1 and CDR2 sequences are SGHDT and YYEEEE. V shed 7 bases, J shed 7 bases, and the junction held 7 bases outside the gene matches.

The V and J genes are TRBV5-1 and TRBJ1-2; TRBD1 is a possible D gene (5 bases). Germline CDR1 is SGHRS and CDR2 is YFSETQ. V lost 3 bases and J 4 bases, leaving 16 bases between the germline ends. The CDR3 spans 15 residues. The CDR3 here is CASSSGGNPGYGYTF. CDR3 DNA sequence: TGCGCCAGCAGCTCGGGGGGTAACCCGGGCTATGGCTACACCTTC.

The chain employs TRBV28 and TRBJ2-7; a weak D match, TRBD2 (6 bases). This CDR3 spans 14 amino acids. V lost 5 bases and J lost 2, with 13 bases in between. Germline V gene sequence: CDR1 MDHEN, CDR2 SYDVKM. The CDR3 sequence: CASSLGTSPYEQYF. The CDR3 DNA sequence: TGTGCCAGCAGTCTGGGGACTTCCCCCTACGAGCAGTACTTC.

V and J are TRBV15 and TRBJ1-5; perhaps TRBD1 as D (5 bases). V lost 3 bases and J lost 4, with 10 bases in between. Germline V gene data show CDR1 as LNHNV and CDR2 as YYDKDF (reference sequence). This CDR3 region has 14 residues. The CDR3: CATSRDTLNQPQHF. Here the CDR3 DNA reads TGTGCCACCAGCAGGGACACCCTTAATCAGCCCCAGCATTTT. The whole variable domain, remainder taken from reference TRBV15 and TRBJ1-5, is DAMVIQNPRYQVTQFGKPVTLSCSQTLNHNVMYWYQQKSSQAPKLLFHYYDKDFNNEADTPDNFQSRRPNTSFCFLDIRSPGLGDTAMYLCATSRDTLNQPQHFGDGTRLSIL.

This clone has just a few counts. The rearrangement uses TRBV5-6 and TRBJ2-3; TRBD2 agrees at 8 bases. The CDR3 contains 15 residues. Germline V gene lookup returns CDR1 SGHDT and CDR2 YYEEEE. V trimming: 4 bases; J trimming: 2 bases; junction bases outside the gene matches: 6. For the CDR3, the DNA is TGTGCCAGCAGCGCAACTAGCGGATACACAGATACGCAGTATTTT. It codes for CASSATSGYTDTQYF.

The chain combines TRBV9 with TRBJ1-5; D might be TRBD1 (5 bases). Germline V lookup: CDR1 SGDLS, CDR2 YYNGEE. V was clipped by 4 bases and J by 6 bases, with 17 bases between them. The CDR3 covers 15 residues. CDR3 coding DNA: TGTGCCAGCAGCACCAGCTGGGGGTTAGGTCAGCCCCAGCATTTT. Its protein product is CASSTSWGLGQPQHF.

V gene TRBV7-7 combines with J gene TRBJ2-3; TRBD2 agrees at 8 bases. CDR3 length equals 13 residues. Trimming at V came to 3 bases and at J to 4 bases, leaving 0 bases not matched to a gene. The germline V gene encodes CDR1 SSHAT and CDR2 FNYEAQ (reference sequence). CDR3 in amino acids: CASSLGLADTQYF. The CDR3 region has the DNA TGTGCCAGCAGCTTGGGACTAGCAGATACGCAGTATTTT.

The chain couples TRBV25-1 to TRBJ2-3; D possibly corresponds to TRBD2 (7 bases). With 5 bases removed from V and 2 bases from J, the gap between germline ends came to 14 bases. CDR1 and CDR2 from the germline V gene are MGHDK and SYGVNS. CDR3 length: 15 residues. The CDR3 coding sequence is TGTGCCAGCAGTCCCCGGGGGGCTTTCACAGATACGCAGTATTTT. Translation gives CASSPRGAFTDTQYF.

This chain joins TRBV12-5 and TRBJ2-5; 7 positions match TRBD1. The CDR3 is made up of 14 amino acids. With V trimmed by 7 bases and J by 5 bases, 10 bases remained unmatched. Germline V gene sequence: CDR1 LGHNT, CDR2 FRNRAP. The chain's CDR3 is CASAPPDRQETQYF. CDR3 nucleotide sequence: TGTGCTAGTGCCCCCCCGGACAGGCAGGAGACCCAGTACTTC.